The rows below give T cell receptor beta chains drawn from one sample of a study of technical replicates of blood from several donors. TCRdb's table, derived via immunoSEQ multiplex PCR, lists solely in-frame clones and lacks some. The sample comprises around 76,000 clones, roughly 91% of which are singletons, and about 0.25% rests with the top ten. The material sequenced was T cells isolated from PBMCs. The receptors come from a human donor in good health. Both conserved end residues are trimmed from each CDR3.

v_gene	j_gene	CDR3aa
TRBV5-1	TRBJ1-2	ASSSAGQVYGYT
TRBV4-2	TRBJ2-1	ASSQITGDHEQF
TRBV10-3	TRBJ2-1	AISEPLTADNEQF
TRBV11-2	TRBJ1-1	ASSFGIMNTEAF
TRBV5-1	TRBJ2-2	ASSSSGTGVSNTGELF
TRBV28	TRBJ1-6	ASSRPAEIPLH
TRBV19	TRBJ2-7	ASSSSGGAYEQY
TRBV20-1	TRBJ2-1	SAKQSWEQF
TRBV30	TRBJ1-4	ACLLEGAGEKLF
TRBV6-4	TRBJ1-2	ASSPNGGGAIYGYT
TRBV5-6	TRBJ1-1	ASSLASRREAF
TRBV12-1	TRBJ1-1	ASNGGGEAF
TRBV5-4	TRBJ2-5	ASSPGGGRQETQY
TRBV29-1	TRBJ2-7	SVWTGLGSYEQY
TRBV6-1	TRBJ2-2	ASRDSNTGELF
TRBV29-1	TRBJ1-1	SVATSQGGFAEAF
TRBV5-1	TRBJ1-2	ASTTTGDGYT
TRBV13	TRBJ1-1	ASSLTGTKPVAF
TRBV5-6	TRBJ1-1	ASSFKFEGFTEAF
TRBV11-3	TRBJ2-7	ASSLGQGDEQY
TRBV5-1	TRBJ2-1	ASSFTSGRVGNEQF
TRBV6-1	TRBJ2-2	ATRTGVTGELF
TRBV11-3	TRBJ2-1	ASSWGVGNEQF
TRBV25-1	TRBJ2-2	ASSEYIAGTGELF
TRBV14	TRBJ2-3	ASSHALAGGQDWTDTQY
TRBV29-1	TRBJ2-2	SVLLRGQEPTGELF
TRBV28	TRBJ1-5	ASSTPLPGQALPWYQPQH
TRBV15	TRBJ1-2	ATSRQGASGYT
TRBV5-4	TRBJ1-1	ASSLVSDTEAF
TRBV15	TRBJ2-5	ATSRDQETQY
TRBV7-3	TRBJ2-5	ASSLNGGLQETQY
TRBV11-2	TRBJ2-7	ASSWGQGGAYEQY
TRBV30	TRBJ2-1	AWSLTSGYNEQF
TRBV25-1	TRBJ1-1	ASSETGTVNTEAF
TRBV5-1	TRBJ1-4	ASSPWGGTNEKLF
TRBV7-9	TRBJ1-1	ASSLGDRQGRDTEAF
TRBV5-1	TRBJ2-5	ASLKGGTGEETQY
TRBV11-2	TRBJ2-7	ASSLTSGSYEQY
TRBV4-1	TRBJ1-5	ASSPARGEQPQH
TRBV7-9	TRBJ1-2	ASSAGQGAEGYT
TRBV5-6	TRBJ2-7	ASSLALPYEQY
TRBV14	TRBJ1-6	ASSQAWGRSAPLH
TRBV6-5	TRBJ2-5	ASSPGQGRKETQY
TRBV10-1	TRBJ2-1	ASSIVAGGSYNEQF
TRBV28	TRBJ1-5	ASSSWDMGLNGNQPQH
TRBV29-1	TRBJ2-7	SVEDLNASSGSYEQY
TRBV4-1	TRBJ1-1	ASSQKIQGNTEAF
TRBV5-3	TRBJ2-3	ARSLQAGTSGATIASTDTQY
TRBV15	TRBJ1-4	ATSRAAGVNEKLF
TRBV10-3	TRBJ1-1	AIRKQENTEAF